These T cell receptor beta chains were read from a single sample in a study of HIV-infected patients and healthy controls. TCRdb analysed the 5' RACE reads with MiXCR anew, one entry per CDR3 protein. The repertoire has around 64,000 distinct CDR3 sequences, about 16% of them found once; the top ten carry 4.5% to 7%. The sample was CD4+ T cells from blood. The source is a human donor in good health. The CDR3 runs from the conserved cysteine through the conserved F or W. A D gene is named only where the DNA matches it firmly. A clone size is listed for some rows: how often the clone was seen (once, few, many), or a class if it is expanded.

>TRBV5-1|TRBJ2-7|.|.
CASSLYQGEQYF
TGCGCCAGCAGCTTGTACCAGGGGGAGCAGTACTTC
>TRBV29-1|TRBJ2-2|.|many
CSVGYSTGELFF
TGCAGCGTGGGCTATAGCACCGGGGAGCTGTTTTTT
>TRBV5-1|TRBJ2-3|.|many
CASSLTISDTQYF
TGCGCCAGCAGCCTGACAATTTCAGATACGCAGTATTTT
>TRBV19|TRBJ2-1|.|.
CASSITLGGEQFF
TGTGCCAGTAGTATAACCCTCGGTGGAGAGCAGTTCTTC
>TRBV3-1|TRBJ2-1|TRBD1|.
CASSRRLQGASYNEQFF
TGTGCCAGCAGCCGGAGACTACAGGGGGCTTCCTACAATGAGCAGTTCTTC
>TRBV20-1|TRBJ1-3|TRBD1|few
CSARGQQGVKDGNTIYF
TGCAGTGCTAGAGGGCAACAGGGGGTAAAAGATGGAAACACCATATATTTT
>TRBV4-2|TRBJ1-1|.|.
CASSQGPTRLF
TGTGCCAGCAGCCAAGGGCCCACCCGTCTTTTT
>TRBV2|TRBJ1-5|.|.
CASSERGRGEYSNQPQHF
TGTGCCAGCAGTGAAAGAGGTCGGGGAGAGTATAGCAATCAGCCCCAGCATTTT
>TRBV27|TRBJ2-7|TRBD2|many
CASSLSAGAQYEQYF
TGTGCCAGCAGTTTATCAGCGGGGGCCCAGTACGAGCAGTACTTC
>TRBV7-2|TRBJ2-5|.|few
CASSRGHEETQYF
TGTGCCAGCAGCAGGGGACACGAAGAGACCCAGTACTTC
>TRBV20-1|TRBJ2-3|TRBD2|many
CSTSEREGITDTQYF
TGCAGTACCTCAGAGCGGGAGGGTATCACAGATACGCAGTATTTT
>TRBV28|TRBJ2-6|.|few
CASTLSDVSGANVLTF
TGTGCCAGCACCCTCTCGGACGTATCTGGGGCCAACGTCCTGACTTTC
>TRBV29-1|TRBJ2-1|.|many
CSVARGGSSYNEQFF
TGCAGCGTTGCTCGTGGAGGGAGCTCCTACAATGAGCAGTTCTTC
>TRBV20-1|TRBJ1-1|TRBD1|.
CSARTGRNTEAFF
TGCAGTGCTCGGACAGGGAGGAACACTGAAGCTTTCTTT
>TRBV7-2|TRBJ2-5|.|.
CASSLGRDVAGTQYF
TGTGCCAGCAGCTTAGGCCGGGACGTAGCAGGGACCCAGTACTTC
>TRBV7-2|TRBJ1-1|TRBD1|.
CASSFRQGAEAFF
TGTGCCAGCAGCTTCAGACAGGGTGCTGAAGCTTTCTTT
>TRBV29-1|TRBJ2-7|.|many
CSAGRKDRYEQYF
TGCAGCGCCGGGCGGAAGGATCGCTACGAGCAGTACTTC
>TRBV29-1|TRBJ2-1|.|.
CSGHGRVPNVGNEQFF
TGCAGCGGGCACGGCCGTGTACCTAACGTGGGCAATGAGCAGTTCTTC
>TRBV29-1|TRBJ2-3|.|many
CSVSTDTQYF
TGCAGCGTGTCAACAGATACGCAGTATTTT
>TRBV12-3/TRBV12-4|TRBJ2-6|.|many
CASSLGTRASGANVLTF
TGTGCCAGCAGTTTAGGGACAAGGGCATCCGGGGCCAACGTCCTGACTTTC
>TRBV7-3|TRBJ2-5|.|many
CASSLNSISNGQETQYF
TGTGCCAGCAGCTTAAATTCCATTTCGAATGGGCAAGAGACCCAGTACTTC
>TRBV29-1|TRBJ2-6|.|medium-sized
CSVSTGGSGANVLTF
TGCAGCGTCTCTACCGGGGGCTCTGGGGCCAACGTCCTGACTTTC
>TRBV5-1|TRBJ1-1|.|.
CASSRLWQGTAEAFF
TGCGCCAGCAGCCGACTGTGGCAGGGGACGGCTGAAGCTTTCTTT
>TRBV7-9|TRBJ2-3|.|.
CASSSESADTQYF
TGTGCCAGCAGCTCCGAGTCAGCAGATACGCAGTATTTT
>TRBV12-3/TRBV12-4|TRBJ1-5|.|.
CASSDSNSNQPQHF
TGTGCCAGCAGCGACTCCAATAGCAATCAGCCCCAGCATTTT
>TRBV7-8|TRBJ2-5|.|many
CASSARVFETQYF
TGTGCCAGCAGCGCTAGGGTTTTTGAGACCCAGTACTTC
>TRBV6-2/TRBV6-3|TRBJ1-1|TRBD1|.
CASSGRQGGTEAFF
TGTGCCAGCAGTGGGAGACAGGGGGGGACTGAAGCTTTCTTT
>TRBV12-5|TRBJ1-4|.|few
CASGLTYRGPNEKLFF
TGTGCTAGTGGTTTGACTTACCGGGGGCCTAATGAAAAACTGTTTTTT
>TRBV7-9|TRBJ2-2|.|few
CASSFSVPNTGELFF
TGTGCCAGCAGCTTTTCGGTGCCGAACACCGGGGAGCTGTTTTTT
>TRBV28|TRBJ2-7|.|many
CASSSPALEEQYF
TGTGCCAGCAGTTCCCCCGCGCTGGAAGAGCAGTACTTC
>TRBV5-1|TRBJ1-2|.|many
CASGDTVNSGYTF
TGCGCCAGCGGGGATACAGTGAATTCTGGCTACACCTTC
>TRBV6-2/TRBV6-3|TRBJ1-6|.|many
CASSYAQVTSLHF
TGTGCCAGCAGTTATGCCCAGGTGACTTCCCTCCACTTT
>TRBV6-1|TRBJ2-7|.|medium-sized
CASSEAFVVSEQYF
TGTGCCAGCAGTGAAGCGTTCGTGGTATCCGAGCAGTACTTC
>TRBV7-9|TRBJ2-7|TRBD2|.
CASSPPAGTSGPFYEQYF
TGTGCCAGCAGCCCCCCTGCGGGGACTAGCGGACCCTTTTACGAGCAGTACTTC
>TRBV7-2|TRBJ1-3|.|.
CASTPSPGSGNTIYF
TGTGCCAGCACCCCATCCCCGGGGTCTGGAAACACCATATATTTT
>TRBV9|TRBJ2-1|.|.
CASSSLPTLTPFSSYNEQFF
TGTGCCAGCAGCAGTCTTCCGACTCTCACTCCCTTCAGCTCCTACAATGAGCAGTTCTTC
>TRBV7-2|TRBJ2-3|TRBD2|.
CASSPLAGGGTDTQYF
TGTGCCAGCAGCCCTCTAGCGGGGGGCGGCACAGATACGCAGTATTTT
>TRBV14|TRBJ2-7|TRBD1|.
CASSQVPGQVFTEQYF
TGTGCCAGCAGCCAAGTCCCGGGACAGGTCTTTACCGAGCAGTACTTC
>TRBV20-1|TRBJ1-1|.|.
CSADRVDTEAFF
TGCAGTGCCGATCGGGTGGACACTGAAGCTTTCTTT
>TRBV20-1|TRBJ2-7|TRBD2|.
CSATPQEGLAGDEQYF
TGCAGTGCCACTCCCCAAGAAGGACTAGCGGGAGACGAGCAGTACTTC
>TRBV7-9|TRBJ2-3|.|.
CASSLELGLDTDTQYF
TGTGCCAGCAGCTTAGAATTAGGGCTGGACACAGATACGCAGTATTTT
>TRBV6-2/TRBV6-3|TRBJ1-5|.|few
CASSWASNQPQHF
TGTGCCAGCAGTTGGGCCAGCAATCAGCCCCAGCATTTT
>TRBV6-2/TRBV6-3|TRBJ2-2|.|many
CASRPRFAGELFF
TGTGCCAGCCGACCGAGGTTCGCCGGGGAGCTGTTTTTT
>TRBV7-2|TRBJ2-2|TRBD1|many
CASSLRPTGTANTGELFF
TGTGCCAGCAGCTTACGCCCTACCGGGACAGCTAACACCGGGGAGCTGTTTTTT
>TRBV18|TRBJ1-4|.|.
CASSSRTSSSNEKLFF
TGTGCCAGCTCCTCCAGGACCAGTTCTTCTAATGAAAAACTGTTTTTT
>TRBV2|TRBJ1-2|TRBD1|.
CASSEDRGSYGYTF
TGTGCCAGCAGTGAAGACAGGGGGAGCTATGGCTACACCTTC
>TRBV6-2/TRBV6-3|TRBJ2-5|TRBD2|.
CASSYDSGRGETQYF
TGTGCCAGCAGTTACGATAGCGGGAGAGGAGAGACCCAGTACTTC
>TRBV18|TRBJ1-1|.|.
CASSPPGTVNTEAFF
TGTGCCAGCTCACCACCGGGAACGGTGAACACTGAAGCTTTCTTT
>TRBV6-5|TRBJ2-3|TRBD2|.
CASSYSGRGNTDTQYF
TGTGCCAGCAGTTACTCAGGGCGGGGGAATACAGATACGCAGTATTTT
>TRBV12-3/TRBV12-4|TRBJ1-1|.|.
CASSPRQLIPEAFF
TGTGCCAGCAGTCCCCGACAGCTGATCCCGGAAGCTTTCTTT
>TRBV20-1|TRBJ2-7|.|.
CSARDNYEQYF
TGCAGTGCTCGGGACAACTACGAGCAGTACTTC
>TRBV7-2|TRBJ1-2|.|.
CASSLTGDFYGYTF
TGTGCCAGCAGCTTAACCGGGGACTTTTATGGCTACACCTTC
>TRBV7-9|TRBJ1-1|.|few
CASSFFMTGTEAFF
TGTGCCAGCAGCTTCTTCATGACGGGCACTGAAGCTTTCTTT
>TRBV7-3|TRBJ2-3|TRBD2|.
CASAPSGGIDTQYF
TGTGCCAGCGCCCCCAGCGGGGGGATAGATACGCAGTATTTT
>TRBV7-3|TRBJ2-4|.|.
CASSFWHGNIQYF
TGTGCCAGCAGCTTTTGGCATGGCAACATTCAGTACTTC